The 30 T cell receptor beta chains given below trace back to one sample, sequenced in a study of blood T cell repertoires in COVID-19. Sequencing was performed with immunoSEQ multiplex PCR; in TCRdb, only in-frame clones are kept and a portion is missing. The sample records some 190,000 clones, approximately 90% being singletons. Sequencing used PBMCs or T cells enriched from blood (not recorded which). The receptors shown here come from a woman aged 40 to 50 in a cohort exposed to, infected with or recovered from COVID-19 (not recorded which).

The chain combines TRBV20-1 with TRBJ2-1; no clear D. The CDR3 is 15 residues long. The germline gives CDR1 DFQATT, CDR2 SNEGSKA (reference sequence). With 3 bases removed from V and 0 bases from J, the gap between germline ends came to 12 bases. The CDR3 loop reads CSASLAASSYNEQFF. The CDR3 DNA is TGCAGTGCTAGTCTGGCAGCTAGCTCCTACAATGAGCAGTTCTTC.

This clone was recorded once. The J gene is TRBJ2-7, the V gene TRBV7-9, with 9 bases fitting TRBD1. Germline CDR1 reads SEHNR; CDR2 reads FQNEAQ (reference sequence). Losses at the gene ends were 2 bases for V and 2 bases for J; bases not matched to a gene: 7. The CDR3 is 16 amino acids. The CDR3 protein is CASSLRGGTGTYEQYF. DNA of the CDR3: TGTGCCAGCAGCTTAAGAGGGGGGACAGGGACCTACGAGCAGTACTTC.

This clone turned up a few times. This chain connects TRBV5-1 to TRBJ1-2, with TRBD1 as a possible D gene (6 bases). Germline V gives CDR1 SGHRS, CDR2 YFSETQ. The length of the CDR3 is 14 residues. Trimming stripped 2 bases from V and 6 bases from J, with 14 bases between. CDR3 protein: CASSFQGKEDGYTF. In DNA form, the CDR3 reads TGCGCCAGCAGCTTCCAGGGGAAAGAAGATGGCTACACCTTC.

V is TRBV13 and J is TRBJ2-1; D might be TRBD1 (5 bases). Trimming removed 9 bases from V and 2 bases from J, with 8 bases in between. The CDR3 runs 12 residues. Germline V gene data show CDR1 as PRHDT and CDR2 as FYEKMQ (reference sequence). CDR3 DNA: TGTGCCAGTCAGGGCCCCTACAATGAGCAGTTCTTC. Translating it yields CASQGPYNEQFF.

This clone was seen only once. The CDR3 DNA reads as TGCGCCAGCAAGGCGGGACAGGCCCAAGAGACCCAGTACTTC. Translated, it gives CASKAGQAQETQYF. The J gene is TRBJ2-5, the V gene TRBV5-1, with TRBD1 matching 8 bases. V was clipped by 6 bases and J by 1 base; unmatched bases: 5. The CDR3 runs to 14 residues. Germline CDR1 and CDR2: SGHRS and YFSETQ.

This clone has just a few counts. This chain uses TRBV2 with TRBJ2-7; 11 bases line up with TRBD1. Trimming at V came to 3 bases and at J to 6 bases, leaving 1 base not matched to a gene. From germline, CDR1 is SNHLY and CDR2 FYNNEI. The CDR3 runs 13 residues. The CDR3 DNA reads TGTGCCAGCAGTGACGGGACAGGGGGCGAGCAGTACTTC. Its protein product is CASSDGTGGEQYF.

CDR3 DNA: TGTGCCAGCAGGCGCCCTAGCGGGGCTACCTACGAGCAGTACTTC. Its translation: CASRRPSGATYEQYF. The chain employs TRBV28 and TRBJ2-7, with 9 bases that match TRBD2. Trimming removed 6 bases from V and 2 bases from J; junction bases left unmatched: 8. The CDR3 extends over 15 amino acids. Looked up from germline, CDR1 is MDHEN and CDR2 is SYDVKM.

This clone was counted a few times. The genes are TRBV6-1 and TRBJ1-2, with 10 bases identical to TRBD1. This CDR3 has 19 residues. CDR1 and CDR2 from the germline V gene are MNHNS and SASEGT. V trimming: 3 bases; J trimming: 6 bases; junction bases outside the gene matches: 19. CDR3 DNA sequence: TGTGCCAGCAGTGATCGTCGTGGCGGGACAGGGGCCCAACTGGATGGCTACACCTTC. Translation: CASSDRRGGTGAQLDGYTF.

The gene calls are TRBV19 and TRBJ1-5; 7 bases fit TRBD1. This CDR3 has 15 amino acids. Germline CDR1 reads LNHDA; CDR2 reads SQIVND (reference sequence). The ends lost 3 bases at V and 6 bases at J; junction bases unmatched: 8. This chain's CDR3 is CASSMGQGVSQPQHF. The CDR3 DNA is TGTGCCAGTAGTATGGGGCAGGGGGTCAGTCAGCCCCAGCATTTT.

The chain combines TRBV27 with TRBJ1-1, with D possibly being TRBD1 (5 bases). Trimming left V 2 bases short and J 10 bases short, with 11 bases between. The CDR3 has 12 residues. Germline V gives CDR1 MNHEY, CDR2 SMNVEV (reference sequence). The CDR3 DNA sequence: TGTGCCAGCAGTTTAGGGTCAGGGCTAGCTTTCTTT. Translating it yields CASSLGSGLAFF.

The chain joins TRBV16 to TRBJ2-3; D possibly corresponds to TRBD2 (5 bases). Per the germline V gene, CDR1 is KGHSY and CDR2 is FQNENV. The germline V and J ends were trimmed by 2 bases and 6 bases, with 15 bases remaining between them. This CDR3 has 15 amino acids. CDR3 bases: TGTGCCAGCAGCCAACCATCACGGGAACCCGATACGCAGTATTTT. It codes for CASSQPSREPDTQYF.

CDR3 DNA: TGTGCCAGCAGCCCCCCTGCGAACACCGGGGAGCTGTTTTTT. This sequence encodes CASSPPANTGELFF. The chain joins TRBV7-2 to TRBJ2-2, with D unresolved. CDR1 and CDR2 from the germline V gene are SGHTA and FQGNSA. Deletions cut 5 bases from V and 0 bases from J, with 7 bases between. This CDR3 has 14 amino acids.

The chain couples TRBV5-5 to TRBJ2-5; D may be TRBD2 (6 bases). The germline CDR1 and CDR2 sequences are SGHKS and YYEKEE (reference sequence). With 0 bases removed from V and 7 bases from J, the gap between germline ends came to 19 bases. This CDR3 contains 16 residues. The CDR3 spells CASSLVSQGGIGTQYF. The CDR3 DNA reads as TGTGCCAGCAGCTTGGTTTCCCAGGGAGGAATCGGGACCCAGTACTTC.

The chain links TRBV7-2 to TRBJ2-1, with 7 bases lining up with TRBD1. V shed 8 bases and J 9 bases; nucleotides not matched to a gene: 7. Per germline, CDR1 SGHTA and CDR2 FQGNSA. The CDR3 is made up of 12 amino acids. Here the CDR3 DNA reads TGTGCCAGCCAGGGGGTGGGGGTTGAGCAGTTCTTC. This translates into CASQGVGVEQFF. Full variable domain (outside the CDR3, taken from reference TRBV7-2 and TRBJ2-1): GAGVSQSPSNKVTEKGKDVELRCDPISGHTALYWYRQSLGQGLEFLIYFQGNSAPDKSGLPSDRFSAERTGGSVSTLTIQRTQQEDSAVYLCASQGVGVEQFFGPGTRLTVL.

The chain is built from TRBV2 and TRBJ2-1; possibly TRBD2 for D (5 bases). Trimming left V 3 bases short and J 5 bases short, with 8 bases between. The germline V gene has CDR1 SNHLY and CDR2 FYNNEI. The CDR3 has 13 residues. CDR3 loop: CASSDGLDNEQFF. The CDR3 bases are TGTGCCAGCAGTGATGGACTCGACAATGAGCAGTTCTTC.

This chain links TRBV25-1 with TRBJ1-6; D may be TRBD1 (5 bases). CDR1 MGHDK and CDR2 SYGVNS come from the germline V gene. The length of the CDR3 is 16 residues. Trimming took 6 bases from V and 10 from J, leaving 22 bases between them. In DNA form, the CDR3 reads TGTGCCAGCAGGCCGGGAGTTGGGGGTGGTCAGTCACCCCTCCACTTT. This gives the protein CASRPGVGGGQSPLHF.

The chain joins TRBV5-6 to TRBJ2-5, with 11 bases identical to TRBD2. Germline assignment: CDR1 SGHDT and CDR2 YYEEEE. V gave up 5 bases and J gave up 5 bases; unmatched junction bases: 11. The CDR3 spans 16 residues. CDR3 in DNA: TGTGCCAGCAGTTTACTAGCGGGGGCCGGGGGGGAGACCCAGTACTTC. It specifies CASSLLAGAGGETQYF.

The chain carries TRBV30 and TRBJ1-2, with D uncertain. The germline gives CDR1 GTSNPN, CDR2 SVGIG (reference sequence). This CDR3 is 12 amino acids long. The V end lost 4 bases, the J end lost 4 bases, and 10 bases lay between the germline ends. The CDR3 bases are TGTGCCTGGAATCCCGGACTCTATGGCTACACCTTC. Its protein is CAWNPGLYGYTF.

The chain joins TRBV6-1 to TRBJ1-2, with 8 bases aligning to TRBD1. The CDR3 loop spans 15 amino acids. Unmatched junction bases numbered 5, after V lost 1 base and J lost 4 bases. Germline loops: CDR1 MNHNS, CDR2 SASEGT. CDR3 in amino acids: CASSEGQGYIYGYTF. CDR3 bases: TGTGCCAGCAGTGAAGGACAGGGGTATATCTATGGCTACACCTTC.

This clone was seen more than once but under ten times. The rearrangement links TRBV13 to TRBJ2-5; TRBD1 matches 9 bases. Per the germline V gene, CDR1 is PRHDT and CDR2 is FYEKMQ (reference sequence). The CDR3 runs 16 residues. With 5 bases clipped from V and 2 bases from J, the junction kept 9 bases outside the gene matches. CDR3 region: CASSTRTGDWQETQYF. The DNA for the CDR3 is TGTGCCAGCAGCACCCGGACAGGGGATTGGCAAGAGACCCAGTACTTC.

This rearrangement joins TRBV6-6 to TRBJ1-5, with TRBD1 matching over 7 bases. CDR3 size: 15 residues. With V trimmed by 6 bases and J by 6 bases, 11 bases remained unmatched. CDR1 is MNHNY and CDR2 is SVGAGI in the germline V gene (reference sequence). Here the CDR3 reads CASSSDRDRGQPQHF. The CDR3 region has the DNA TGTGCCAGCAGCAGTGACAGGGACCGAGGTCAGCCCCAGCATTTT.

The rearrangement joins TRBV2 to TRBJ1-1; 10 nucleotides align to TRBD1. This CDR3 region has 12 residues. The germline CDR1 and CDR2 sequences are SNHLY and FYNNEI. V shed 6 bases, J shed 7 bases, and the junction held 2 bases outside the gene matches. CDR3 protein: CASRDRGNEAFF. The CDR3 region has the DNA TGTGCCAGCAGGGACAGGGGGAATGAAGCTTTCTTT.

The chain combines TRBV30 with TRBJ2-1, with 8 positions matching TRBD2. J gave up 9 bases and V 0 bases, and 4 bases lay outside the gene matches. Germline V gene sequence: CDR1 GTSNPN, CDR2 SVGIG (reference sequence). The CDR3 has 13 amino acids. DNA for the CDR3: TGTGCCTGGAGTGTGACTAGCGTTTCTGAGCAGTTCTTC. Translated, it gives CAWSVTSVSEQFF.

V and J are TRBV18 and TRBJ1-1, with D maybe TRBD1 (6 bases). The germline V gene has CDR1 KGHSH and CDR2 LQKENI. CDR3 length equals 13 residues. Trimming removed 3 bases from V and 5 bases from J, with 10 bases in between. CDR3 region: CASSPRGGTEAFF. The DNA for the CDR3 is TGTGCCAGCTCACCTAGGGGGGGGACTGAAGCTTTCTTT. Based on the CDR3 plus reference TRBV18 and TRBJ1-1, the full variable domain is NAGVMQNPRHLVRRRGQEARLRCSPMKGHSHVYWYRQLPEEGLKFMVYLQKENIIDESGMPKERFSAEFPKEGPSILRIQQVVRGDSAAYFCASSPRGGTEAFFGQGTRLTVV.

This sequence joins TRBV7-9 and TRBJ2-3; 7 bases are a match to TRBD2. Germline trimming cut 3 bases from V and 1 base from J; bases unmatched to any gene: 4. The germline gives CDR1 SEHNR, CDR2 FQNEAQ (reference sequence). The CDR3 sequence is 15 residues long. The CDR3, as DNA: TGTGCCAGCAGCTTCAGCGGGGAGGGCACAGATACGCAGTATTTT. It translates to CASSFSGEGTDTQYF.

The V call is TRBV19, the J call TRBJ1-2; D call uncertain. There are 16 residues in the CDR3. Deletions cut 3 bases from V and 2 bases from J, with 16 bases between. Germline V gene data show CDR1 as LNHDA and CDR2 as SQIVND (reference sequence). The CDR3 spells CASSMAMLGGNYGYTF. In nucleotides, the CDR3 is TGTGCCAGTAGTATGGCGATGTTGGGAGGGAACTATGGCTACACCTTC.

This chain joins TRBV7-9 and TRBJ1-3; D remains ambiguous. The V gene lost 3 bases and the J gene lost 4 bases, with 7 bases spanning the gap. The germline CDR1 and CDR2 sequences are SEHNR and FQNEAQ (reference sequence). The CDR3 loop spans 13 amino acids. CDR3 in amino acids: CASSFGGGNTIYF. CDR3 DNA: TGTGCCAGCAGCTTTGGAGGCGGAAACACCATATATTTT.

This chain uses TRBV6-4 with TRBJ2-3; possible D gene TRBD1, 5 bases. This CDR3 has 15 amino acids. V was pared by 3 bases and J by 0 bases, with 10 bases between. CDR1 and CDR2 (germline): MRHNA, SNTAGT. CDR3 amino acids: CASSDVAGSTDTQYF. CDR3 DNA: TGTGCCAGCAGTGATGTGGCAGGGAGCACAGATACGCAGTATTTT.

The sample holds a few counts of this clone. The chain joins TRBV9 to TRBJ1-5; D is unclear. Trimming shortened V by 0 bases and J by 7 bases, and 11 bases separated the two germline ends. This CDR3 is built from 14 residues. Germline V lookup: CDR1 SGDLS, CDR2 YYNGEE. CDR3: CASSVAPGYQPQHF. The CDR3 DNA is TGTGCCAGCAGCGTAGCCCCGGGGTACCAGCCCCAGCATTTT.

This clone was observed a few times. The gene calls are TRBV28 and TRBJ1-6; TRBD1 matches at 7 bases. With V trimmed by 4 bases and J by 4 bases, 4 bases remained unmatched. Germline assignment: CDR1 MDHEN and CDR2 SYDVKM. The CDR3 has 15 amino acids. The CDR3 loop is CASSSPGQYNSPLHF. Here the CDR3 DNA reads TGTGCCAGCAGTTCACCGGGACAGTATAATTCACCCCTCCACTTT.